This TCR beta chain was found in a study of technical replicates of blood from a few donors. Sequencing used immunoSEQ multiplex PCR; TCRdb keeps in-frame clones, though not all of them. Of 80,000 or so clones in the sample, over 95% are singletons; the top ten hold approximately 0.21%. V was cut by 6 bases and J by 2 bases, with 9 bases left in between. This CDR3 contains 13 residues. In germline, CDR1 is SGHTA, CDR2 FQGTGA. The sample consisted of T cells isolated from PBMCs. This chain connects TRBV7-3 to TRBJ2-3; TRBD2 is a possible D gene (6 bases). The sequence derives from a human donor in good health. In nucleotides, the CDR3 is TGTGCCAGCAGTGGCGGGACCACAGATACGCAGTATTTT. It codes for CASSGGTTDTQYF.